This T cell receptor (beta chain) was observed in a study of blood T cell repertoires in COVID-19. TCRdb keeps only in-frame clones here, not all; method: immunoSEQ multiplex PCR. The repertoire holds approximately 230,000 clones, with over 75% as singletons. The age range of participants was 18 to 89 years, with residence in more than 20 US areas. Recovery meant two consecutive negative NP/OP PCR tests, professional clearance, or resolved symptoms. With V trimmed by 4 bases and J by 6 bases, 8 bases remained unmatched. In germline, CDR1 is LNHDA, CDR2 SQIVND (reference sequence). This CDR3 comprises 15 residues.

Sequencing was done on a sample of PBMCs or T cells enriched from blood (not recorded which). The V gene is TRBV19, the J gene TRBJ2-5; 10 nucleotides match TRBD2. This receptor was taken from a man in his forties who had recovered from COVID-19. CDR3 nucleotide sequence: TGTGCCAGTAGTACCTTGGCTAGCGGGGGAAAGACCCAGTACTTC. Protein sequence: CASSTLASGGKTQYF.